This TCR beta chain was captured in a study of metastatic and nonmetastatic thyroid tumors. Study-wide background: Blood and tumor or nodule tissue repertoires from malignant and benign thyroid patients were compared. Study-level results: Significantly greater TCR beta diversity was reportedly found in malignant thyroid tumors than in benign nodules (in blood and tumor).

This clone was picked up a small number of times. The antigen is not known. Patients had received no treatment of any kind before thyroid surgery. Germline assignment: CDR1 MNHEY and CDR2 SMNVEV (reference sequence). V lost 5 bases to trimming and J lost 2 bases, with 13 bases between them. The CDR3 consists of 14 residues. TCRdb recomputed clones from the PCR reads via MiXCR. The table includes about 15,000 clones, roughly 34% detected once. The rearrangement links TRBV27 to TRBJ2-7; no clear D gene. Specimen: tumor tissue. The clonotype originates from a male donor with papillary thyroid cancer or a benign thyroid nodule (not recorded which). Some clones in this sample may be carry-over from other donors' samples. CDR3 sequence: CASSRADGPYEQYF. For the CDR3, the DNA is TGTGCCAGCAGTAGAGCAGACGGCCCCTACGAGCAGTACTTC.